This T cell receptor (beta chain) was found in a study of CD8 T cells in ankylosing spondylitis. Overall study results and limits: Reportedly, significant enrichment of disease-linked clones occurred in matched ankylosing spondylitis synovial fluid. A motif in TCR beta, a set of seven to nine highly homologous variants, appeared characteristic of ankylosing spondylitis blood. Disease-linked clones proved CD8+ and comparatively uncommon in peripheral blood.

Germline CDR1 and CDR2: SGHTA and FQGTGA. CDR3 length: 13 residues. Trimming removed 2 bases from V and 3 bases from J, with 7 bases in between. TCRdb fed the 5' RACE reads into MiXCR, producing one record per CDR3 protein. In the table there are more than 300,000 distinct CDR3 sequences, around a tenth of which are singletons. This clonotype was seen repeatedly, ten times or more. Antigen unknown. This sequence originates from a female donor with ankylosing spondylitis or in good health (not recorded which). Source material: blood, either unsorted or a sorted T cell fraction (not recorded which). The chain couples TRBV7-3 to TRBJ1-1; D is undetermined. CDR3 sequence: CASSLLEDTEAFF. CDR3 bases: TGTGCCAGCAGCTTACTCGAGGACACTGAAGCTTTCTTT. Filled out from reference TRBV7-3 and TRBJ1-1, the complete variable domain reads GAGVSQTPSNKVTEKGKYVELRCDPISGHTALYWYRQSLGQGPEFLIYFQGTGAADDSGLPNDRFFAVRPEGSVSTLKIQRTERGDSAVYLCASSLLEDTEAFFGQGTRLTVV.